This section outlines one T cell receptor beta chain sequence together with its context. Data came from immunoSEQ multiplex PCR; TCRdb stores just in-frame clones and leaves some out. The table shows about 120,000 clones, with under 95% occurring only once. The V gene's germline CDR1 is SEHNR and CDR2 FQNEAQ (reference sequence). V was shortened by 5 bases and J by 6 bases, with 7 bases between the two germline ends. CDR3 length: 11 amino acids. The source of the sample is a study of T cell responses to AZD1222 COVID-19 vaccine. The source material was peripheral blood, sampled on day 0 of AZD1222 vaccination. The chain recombines TRBV7-9 with TRBJ2-5; D unclear. This clonotype originated in an adult in good health. The CDR3 sequence is CASSPLQTQYF. For the CDR3, the DNA is TGTGCCAGCAGCCCCCTCCAGACCCAGTACTTC.